The 9 T cell receptor beta chains reported below all come from one sample, sequenced in a study of T-cell memory formation after mild COVID-19. TCRdb passed the 5' RACE reads through MiXCR, listing each CDR3 protein once. The table lists a few hundred thousand distinct CDR3 sequences, under 25% of them singletons, with under 15% in the top ten. The sample was PBMCs or a T cell subset sorted from them (not recorded which). The receptor source for this set is an adult woman who had mild COVID-19 (a few samples of this study predate the infection). Cell type and time point are not known.

The chain joins TRBV2 to TRBJ2-3; D unclear. CDR1 SNHLY and CDR2 FYNNEI come from the germline V gene. The CDR3 is 17 residues long. Trimming pared 1 base from V and 2 bases from J, leaving 16 bases between. The CDR3 reads CASSEGIIRRDTDTQYF. In nucleotides, the CDR3 is TGTGCCAGCAGTGAAGGGATAATTCGGCGTGACACAGATACGCAGTATTTT.

The V gene is TRBV6-1, the J gene TRBJ2-1; D possibly corresponds to TRBD1 (6 bases). CDR3 size: 12 residues. Trimming pared 5 bases from V and 14 bases from J, leaving 16 bases between. CDR1 and CDR2 from the germline V gene are MNHNS and SASEGT. The CDR3 region is CASSPHGQLEFF. The DNA for the CDR3 is TGTGCCAGCAGTCCCCACGGACAGTTGGAGTTCTTC.

This clonotype occurred a few times. The gene calls are TRBV4-2 and TRBJ2-5; TRBD1 or TRBD2 may be the D gene (6 bases each). The CDR3 covers 16 residues. Trimming took 0 bases from V and 5 from J, leaving 16 bases between them. In germline, CDR1 is LGHNA, CDR2 YNFKEQ. The CDR3 here is CASSQDFMQGRETQYF. The CDR3 region has the DNA TGTGCCAGCAGCCAAGATTTCATGCAGGGGAGGGAGACCCAGTACTTC.

The chain uses TRBV5-4 and TRBJ2-5; 7 bases align to TRBD2. Germline CDR1 SGHNT, CDR2 YYREEE (reference sequence). This CDR3 contains 14 residues. V was pared by 3 bases and J by 5 bases, with 7 bases of the junction left unmatched. The CDR3 nucleotides read TGTGCCAGCAGCTCTGGGGGGGGGTTGGAGACCCAGTACTTC. This gives the protein CASSSGGGLETQYF. The full variable domain, with the rest looked up from reference TRBV5-4 and TRBJ2-5, is ETGVTQSPTHLIKTRGQQVTLRCSSQSGHNTVSWYQQALGQGPQFIFQYYREEENGRGNFPPRFSGLQFPNYSSELNVNALELDDSALYLCASSSGGGLETQYFGPGTRLLVL.

This clonotype was seen a few times. The chain recombines TRBV7-9 with TRBJ2-2; 7 bases are shared with TRBD2. Trimming removed 6 bases from V and 0 bases from J; junction bases left unmatched: 10. This CDR3 is built from 17 residues. From germline, CDR1 is SEHNR and CDR2 FQNEAQ (reference sequence). CDR3 DNA sequence: TGTGCCAGCAGTGTGGCGGGGGACCGTACGAACACCGGGGAGCTGTTTTTT. Encoded protein: CASSVAGDRTNTGELFF. Complete variable domain (other parts from reference TRBV7-9 and TRBJ2-2): DTGVSQNPRHKITKRGQNVTFRCDPISEHNRLYWYRQTLGQGPEFLTYFQNEAQLEKSRLLSDRFSAERPKGSFSTLEIQRTEQGDSAMYLCASSVAGDRTNTGELFFGEGSRLTVL.

This rearrangement joins TRBV4-2 to TRBJ1-2; D is perhaps TRBD1 (6 bases). Between the trimmed V and J ends, which lost 0 bases and 7 bases, there was a span of 18 bases. Germline V gene data show CDR1 as LGHNA and CDR2 as YNFKEQ. This CDR3 comprises 16 residues. CDR3 region: CASSQDLGGAGGGYTF. The CDR3 coding sequence is TGTGCCAGCAGCCAAGATCTGGGGGGCGCTGGTGGTGGCTACACCTTC.

The gene calls are TRBV13 and TRBJ1-6; weak D call: TRBD1 (5 bases). Per the germline V gene, CDR1 is PRHDT and CDR2 is FYEKMQ (reference sequence). The V and J ends lost 4 bases and 10 bases respectively, with 17 bases between them. The CDR3 totals 15 residues. CDR3: CASSSGAGGGSPLHF. The CDR3 DNA sequence: TGTGCCAGCAGCTCCGGGGCAGGTGGAGGGTCACCCCTCCACTTT.

The chain has TRBV29-1 and TRBJ2-6, with D perhaps assigned TRBD1 or TRBD2 (5 bases each). The CDR3 sequence is 18 residues long. Germline assignment: CDR1 SQVTM and CDR2 ANQGSEA. The germline V and J ends were trimmed by 6 bases and 0 bases, with 21 bases remaining between them. CDR3 bases: TGCAGCGTGAGTGGGGGACCTCTAACCATCTCTGGGGCCAACGTCCTGACTTTC. This translates into CSVSGGPLTISGANVLTF. The full variable domain, rest sourced from reference TRBV29-1 and TRBJ2-6, is SAVISQKPSRDICQRGTSLTIQCQVDSQVTMMFWYRQQPGQSLTLIATANQGSEATYESGFVIDKFPISRPNLTFSTLTVSNMSPEDSSIYLCSVSGGPLTISGANVLTFGAGSRLTVL.

The chain couples TRBV29-1 to TRBJ1-5; TRBD1 might be the D (5 bases). The germline V and J ends were trimmed by 4 bases and 3 bases, with 10 bases remaining between them. The CDR3 is 13 amino acids. The V gene's germline CDR1 is SQVTM and CDR2 ANQGSEA. For the CDR3, the DNA is TGCAGCGTTGCATTGGACAACAATCAGCCCCAGCATTTT. Protein product: CSVALDNNQPQHF.